Listed here are 20 T cell receptor beta chains from one sample, sequenced in a study of shared clonotypes between healthy human individuals. Sequenced by immunoSEQ multiplex PCR; TCRdb stores in-frame clones only, minus some. The sample includes some 1,100,000 clones, about 84% of them seen just once. What was sequenced was memory CD4+ T cells from PBMCs. Subset of the sample: CD45RA-negative fraction. The receptors were sampled from a man aged 18 to 30 in good health. Some clones in this sample may be carry-over from other donors' samples.

CDR3 nucleotide sequence: TGTGCCAGCAGAAATATCGACGGATCCTATGGCTACACCTTC. Translated, it gives CASRNIDGSYGYTF. This chain uses TRBV6-1 with TRBJ1-2, with D unclear. V was pared by 6 bases and J by 4 bases, with 15 bases between. The germline gives CDR1 MNHNS, CDR2 SASEGT. The CDR3 has 14 amino acids.

This chain uses TRBV6-6 with TRBJ1-2; D is possibly TRBD1 (5 bases). V was shortened by 6 bases and J by 12 bases, with 17 bases between the two germline ends. This CDR3 spans 12 amino acids. The germline V gene encodes CDR1 MNHNY and CDR2 SVGAGI (reference sequence). CDR3: CASSPTGFGDTF. DNA for the CDR3: TGTGCCAGCAGCCCTACAGGTTTTGGGGACACCTTC.

This clone showed up just once. The V call is TRBV29-1, the J call TRBJ2-3, with D possibly being TRBD2 (5 bases). V lost 6 bases and J lost 1, with 23 bases in between. From germline, CDR1 is SQVTM and CDR2 ANQGSEA. The CDR3 runs 17 residues. CDR3 nucleotides: TGCAGCGTCTCCTACGGCGGGTTGGGCGGTCGCACAGATACGCAGTATTTT. Translating gives CSVSYGGLGGRTDTQYF.

The rearrangement links TRBV5-5 to TRBJ1-2; D possibly corresponds to TRBD1 (5 bases). This CDR3 is 14 amino acids long. Germline V CDR1 and CDR2: SGHKS, YYEKEE (reference sequence). V was cut by 0 bases and J by 4 bases, with 10 bases left in between. CDR3 DNA sequence: TGTGCCAGCAGCTTGGCGGGACCTTTCTATGGCTACACCTTC. Translating gives CASSLAGPFYGYTF.

The chain carries TRBV5-1 and TRBJ2-3; 10 bases are a match to TRBD2. V gave up 4 bases and J gave up 5 bases; unmatched junction bases: 16. The CDR3 sequence is 18 residues long. CDR1 is SGHRS and CDR2 is YFSETQ in the germline V gene. The CDR3 sequence: CASSHTGTSVTAQDTQYF. The CDR3, as DNA: TGCGCCAGCAGCCACACCGGGACTAGCGTTACAGCCCAAGATACGCAGTATTTT. Together with reference TRBV5-1 and TRBJ2-3, the CDR3 gives the full variable domain: KAGVTQTPRYLIKTRGQQVTLSCSPISGHRSVSWYQQTPGQGLQFLFEYFSETQRNKGNFPGRFSGRQFSNSRSEMNVSTLELGDSALYLCASSHTGTSVTAQDTQYFGPGTRLTVL.

The chain recombines TRBV5-1 with TRBJ2-3, with a possible D match to TRBD2 (6 bases). V shed 7 bases and J shed 1 base, with 13 bases lying between them. From germline, CDR1 is SGHRS and CDR2 YFSETQ. The CDR3 spans 14 residues. CDR3 loop: CASGRRDRTDTQYF. DNA of the CDR3: TGCGCCAGCGGGAGGCGGGACCGCACAGATACGCAGTATTTT.

This clone appeared once. The V call is TRBV18, the J call TRBJ2-5, with no clear D. Deletions cut 10 bases from V and 4 bases from J, with 13 bases between. This CDR3 region has 12 residues. CDR1 is KGHSH, CDR2 LQKENI, per germline. The CDR3 here is CATTENRETQYF. CDR3 sequence (DNA): TGTGCCACCACGGAGAATCGAGAGACCCAGTACTTC.

The chain has TRBV4-1 and TRBJ2-1, with a weak D call TRBD1 (5 bases). The length of the CDR3 is 15 residues. Trimming removed 1 base from V and 3 bases from J, with 10 bases in between. CDR1 is MGHRA, CDR2 YSYEKL, per germline. The CDR3 reads CASSQAPGNYNEQFF. In DNA form, the CDR3 reads TGCGCCAGCAGCCAAGCACCAGGGAACTACAATGAGCAGTTCTTC.

The genes are TRBV2 and TRBJ2-7; TRBD1 matches 8 bases. Germline loops: CDR1 SNHLY, CDR2 FYNNEI. The CDR3 consists of 14 residues. Germline trimming cut 7 bases from V and 0 bases from J; bases unmatched to any gene: 5. CDR3 loop: CASNTGGNSYEQYF. The DNA of the CDR3 is TGTGCCAGCAATACAGGGGGGAACTCCTACGAGCAGTACTTC. The full variable domain, rest sourced from reference TRBV2 and TRBJ2-7, is EPEVTQTPSHQVTQMGQEVILRCVPISNHLYFYWYRQILGQKVEFLVSFYNNEISEKSEIFDDQFSVERPDGSNFTLKIRSTKLEDSAMYFCASNTGGNSYEQYFGPGTRLTVT.

The chain joins TRBV6-5 to TRBJ2-5, with 8 bases that match TRBD1. The J segment lost 5 bases and the V segment lost 1 base, leaving 6 bases of the junction unmatched. The CDR3 loop spans 15 amino acids. CDR1 is MNHEY, CDR2 SVGAGI, per germline. The CDR3 DNA follows: TGTGCCAGCAGTTACTGGTCAGGGGGCGTTGAGACCCAGTACTTC. This encodes CASSYWSGGVETQYF.

V usage is TRBV7-9 and J usage is TRBJ1-3; possibly TRBD1 for D (6 bases). This CDR3 has 17 amino acids. The germline gives CDR1 SEHNR, CDR2 FQNEAQ (reference sequence). Trimming took 4 bases from V and 2 from J, leaving 18 bases between them. The CDR3 spells CASSSDAHRAAGNTIYF. The CDR3 DNA follows: TGTGCCAGCAGCTCCGACGCCCACAGGGCCGCTGGAAACACCATATATTTT.

The chain links TRBV2 to TRBJ2-3; 11 positions agree with TRBD2. Looked up from germline, CDR1 is SNHLY and CDR2 is FYNNEI. The ends lost 5 bases at V and 0 bases at J; junction bases unmatched: 7. The CDR3 is 17 amino acids. CDR3 bases: TGTGCCAGCAGTTTTCCGACTAGCGGGGCTAGCACAGATACGCAGTATTTT. Residues: CASSFPTSGASTDTQYF.

This clone turned up a few times. The chain is built from TRBV7-3 and TRBJ2-1; D uncertain. Trimming stripped 5 bases from V and 2 bases from J, with 10 bases between. Germline assignment: CDR1 SGHTA and CDR2 FQGTGA. The CDR3 extends over 14 amino acids. As DNA, the CDR3 is TGTGCCAGCAGCCCCAACCTAGCCTACAATGAGCAGTTCTTC. Translating it yields CASSPNLAYNEQFF.

In DNA, the CDR3 is TGTGCCAGCAGCTCCCGTCGGACTAGCGGGAGCACAGATACGCAGTATTTT. Translated, it gives CASSSRRTSGSTDTQYF. The chain uses TRBV11-2 and TRBJ2-3; 11 positions match TRBD2. CDR3 length: 17 amino acids. V shed 4 bases, J shed 0 bases, and the junction held 6 bases outside the gene matches. Per the germline V gene, CDR1 is SGHAT and CDR2 is FQNNGV.

The rearrangement uses TRBV5-1 and TRBJ2-3; 12 bases fit TRBD2. CDR3 size: 16 residues. The germline CDR1 and CDR2 sequences are SGHRS and YFSETQ. In DNA form, the CDR3 reads TGCGTATCAACCCGACTAGCGGGAGTGAAGGGGGATACGCAGTATTTT. It yields the protein CVSTRLAGVKGDTQYF.

The chain carries TRBV11-2 and TRBJ2-7, with D unresolved. CDR3 length: 13 residues. Germline V gives CDR1 SGHAT, CDR2 FQNNGV. V shed 5 bases and J shed 0 bases, with 8 bases lying between them. CDR3: CASSPVSSYEQYF. Written as DNA, the CDR3 is TGTGCCAGCAGCCCCGTATCCTCCTACGAGCAGTACTTC.

This clone was seen a single time. The CDR3 spells CASSTGTNSGNTIYF. The DNA for the CDR3 is TGTGCCAGCTCAACCGGGACAAATTCTGGAAACACCATATATTTT. The rearrangement uses TRBV18 and TRBJ1-3, with D perhaps matching TRBD1 (6 bases). The germline CDR1 and CDR2 sequences are KGHSH and LQKENI. The CDR3 contains 15 residues. V lost 5 bases, J lost 1 base, and 12 bases lay in between.

Only a few counts were recorded for this clone. The chain has TRBV28 and TRBJ2-7; D uncertain. V lost 3 bases and J 6 bases, leaving 9 bases between the germline ends. The V gene's germline CDR1 is MDHEN and CDR2 SYDVKM. There are 12 residues in the CDR3. CDR3 in amino acids: CASSFRHSEQYF. CDR3 in DNA: TGTGCCAGCAGTTTCAGACACTCCGAGCAGTACTTC.

The rearrangement uses TRBV19 and TRBJ2-1; TRBD2 matches 14 bases. Trimming took 5 bases from V and 10 from J; bases not matched to a gene: 16. This CDR3 is 18 amino acids long. Germline CDR1 and CDR2: LNHDA and SQIVND (reference sequence). CDR3 region: CASSANRRGLAGGGEQFF. CDR3 bases: TGTGCCAGTAGTGCAAATAGACGTGGACTAGCGGGAGGCGGCGAGCAGTTCTTC. Supplemented by reference TRBV19 and TRBJ2-1, the full variable domain reads DGGITQSPKYLFRKEGQNVTLSCEQNLNHDAMYWYRQDPGQGLRLIYYSQIVNDFQKGDIAEGYSVSREKKESFPLTVTSAQKNPTAFYLCASSANRRGLAGGGEQFFGPGTRLTVL.

The chain uses TRBV5-1 and TRBJ2-1; D is unresolved. This CDR3 comprises 15 residues. Trimming took 3 bases from V and 0 from J, leaving 10 bases between them. Germline-derived CDR1 and CDR2 are SGHRS and YFSETQ. The CDR3 sequence is CASSSGSPSYNEQFF. The CDR3, as DNA: TGCGCCAGCAGCTCCGGATCCCCCTCCTACAATGAGCAGTTCTTC. Supplemented by reference TRBV5-1 and TRBJ2-1, the full variable domain reads KAGVTQTPRYLIKTRGQQVTLSCSPISGHRSVSWYQQTPGQGLQFLFEYFSETQRNKGNFPGRFSGRQFSNSRSEMNVSTLELGDSALYLCASSSGSPSYNEQFFGPGTRLTVL.